The clone carrying this T cell receptor beta chain occurred many times. Its specificity is unknown. Breast cancer patients provided tissue from their axillary draining lymph nodes. Looked up from germline, CDR1 is LGHNA and CDR2 is YNFKEQ. The CDR3 totals 15 residues. J lost 3 bases, V lost 1 base, and 5 bases had no gene match. MiXCR, run by TCRdb on the multiplex PCR reads, gives a single entry per CDR3 protein. The data contain about 230,000 distinct CDR3 sequences, less than 40% of them singletons. These data originate in a study of breast tumors, draining lymph nodes, adjacent tissues. Study outcomes and limitations: Luminal-like breast cancer showed significantly higher tumor–nontumor repertoire similarity than basal-like. Most tumor T cells seemingly derive from lymph node, then expand in tumor. Data only fit, rather than demonstrated, lymph node origin of most tumor T cells. Compared with lymph nodes, tumors were less diverse; compared with nontumor tissue, more.

This rearrangement joins TRBV4-2 to TRBJ2-7, with TRBD2 matching 8 bases. The sequenced sample consisted of axillary lymph node tissue. The sequence derives from a female donor with breast cancer. Some clones in this sample may be carry-over from other donors' samples. The CDR3 nucleotides are TGTGCCAGCAGCCAAGCATCGGGGGGGGACTACGAGCAGTACTTC. Translation gives CASSQASGGDYEQYF.